In its sample, the clone carrying this T cell receptor (beta chain) was seen many times. These data originate in a study of T cell repertoires in cytomegalovirus infection. TCRdb re-derived calls from the reads in MiXCR, one entry per CDR3 protein. The repertoire holds 200,000 to 300,000 distinct CDR3 sequences, with roughly 15% as singletons. Sequencing was carried out using PBMCs. The source is a human donor in good health (CMV status not recorded). Some clones in this sample may be carry-over from other donors' samples.

The CDR3 here is CASSSTTGGVEKLFF. CDR3 DNA: TGCGCCAGCAGCTCCACGACAGGGGGCGTAGAAAAACTGTTTTTT. V gene TRBV5-1 combines with J gene TRBJ1-4, with TRBD1 matching 10 bases. CDR3 length equals 15 residues. Germline V gene lookup returns CDR1 SGHRS and CDR2 YFSETQ. With 3 bases clipped from V and 8 bases from J, the junction kept 7 bases outside the gene matches.